This T cell receptor beta chain derives from a study of a mutant IDH1 vaccine in newly diagnosed glioma (dated by TCRdb to the early 2020s). General notes on the study: Vaccination began 4-6 weeks after radiotherapy alone, or alongside temozolomide cycles in the chemotherapy-containing groups. Visit V12 was the week-35 safety follow-up and visit V13 was the week-47 end of study. The approximately 32 treated patients were roughly 60% male and about 40% female, with a mean age of around 40 years. Longitudinal TCRB deep sequencing was performed for around 23 treated patients wherever samples were available for exploratory analyses. Six visits were used for peripheral blood collection: V03 (baseline), V05, V07, V10, V12 and V13. Before enrollment, most patients had been given radiochemotherapy with temozolomide as standard therapy, while the rest had received either radiotherapy alone or temozolomide alone.

The paper as a whole reports these results and caveats: Changes in the top peripheral T cell clonotypes picked up by TCRB sequencing did not appear to be linked to pseudoprogression. The authors stated that sample limitations prevented analyses of patient blood samples from being reproduced. Selection of PBMC samples for TCRB deep sequencing was based on availability. Immune responses induced by the vaccine were seen in 90% to 95% of patients across multiple MHC alleles.

Explained via the paper, the time point label denotes: week 47, end of study. A 20-mer mutant IDH1 peptide at 300 micrograms in Montanide made up each vaccine dose, which was injected subcutaneously together with topical imiquimod. Eight vaccinations were administered to patients in weeks 1, 3, 5, 7, 11, 15, 19 and 23, corresponding to visits V03 through V10. Newly diagnosed WHO grade 3 or 4 IDH1-mutant astrocytomas showing loss of nuclear ATRX were present in the donors. The samples were drawn from NOA16, a multicentre, single-arm, open-label phase I trial in Germany that tested a mutant IDH1 peptide vaccine in humans for the first time. Genomic DNA for TCRB sequencing was isolated from EDTA blood with the DNeasy Blood and Tissue Kit. Concerning this clone: Its cognate antigen has yet to be identified. One base away there is no much larger clone; base qualities are not given.

Receptors were amplified or captured by the immunoSEQ multiplex PCR assay. Following the manufacturer's protocol, the hsTCRB Kit was used to amplify rearranged TCR beta chain sequences. TCRB libraries were sequenced on an Illumina MiSeq. On the study's bioinformatics: The proprietary platform of the kit vendor was used for demultiplexing, trimming and gene mapping. Not all clones reach the TCRdb copy of this immuneACCESS table, which keeps in-frame sequences only. Checked studies attribute under half of the gap to unresolved V genes and leave the rest unexplained. V, J and clone size are those of that table, while D and trimming were read from the DNA. Counted in this sample were about 54,000 clones; 75% to 90% of them appeared once. Of the sample, more than 3% falls within the top ten clones. Trimming takes 4 bases off V and 6 bases off J; junction bases not matched to a gene: 4. The CDR3 sequence holds 13 residues, the cysteine and phenylalanine included. Kept here is only the CDR3 DNA, which spans 39 bases and is read in frame from base 1. Taken from the germline V gene (reference sequence), the CDR1 and CDR2 loops are MNHEY and SMNVEV.

The sample consisted of PBMCs, taken from a glioma patient whose treatment included an IDH1 peptide vaccine. This TCR was sampled from a woman aged 45-60 years with glioma. The receptor chain draws on TRBV27 and TRBJ2-7; TRBD1 agrees with 9 junctional bases. The sequenced DNA: TGTGCCAGCAGTTCCACAGGGGGCGGCGAGCAGTACTTC. It specifies CASSSTGGGEQYF.